The 20 T cell receptor beta chains below all came from one sample that was sequenced in a study of CD8 T cells in ankylosing spondylitis. TCRdb reanalysed the 5' RACE reads using MiXCR and keeps one entry per CDR3 protein. The sample contains approximately 300,000 distinct CDR3 sequences, around 20% of which appear only once. Specimen: blood, either unsorted or a sorted T cell fraction (not recorded which). These receptors were obtained from a male donor with ankylosing spondylitis or in good health (not recorded which).

This clonotype was picked up many times. The genes are TRBV4-1 and TRBJ1-1, with 7 bases matching TRBD1. Germline V gene sequence: CDR1 MGHRA, CDR2 YSYEKL. The CDR3 consists of 16 residues. The junction had 8 bases not matched to a gene; V was cut back by 4 bases and J by 0 bases. CDR3 region: CASSLSPGQLNTEAFF. DNA for the CDR3: TGCGCCAGCAGCCTCTCCCCGGGACAGTTGAACACTGAAGCTTTCTTT.

Only a few counts were recorded for this clonotype. J is TRBJ2-5 and V is TRBV29-1; D not resolved. The CDR3 spans 14 residues. CDR1 SQVTM and CDR2 ANQGSEA come from the germline V gene. With 8 bases removed from V and 0 bases from J, the gap between germline ends came to 16 bases. The CDR3 region is CSPWELGYQETQYF. The CDR3, as DNA: TGCAGCCCGTGGGAATTAGGGTACCAAGAGACCCAGTACTTC.

This clonotype was counted once. This chain uses TRBV7-2 with TRBJ2-1, with D perhaps TRBD2 (5 bases). Trimming took 0 bases from V and 2 from J, leaving 14 bases between them. Germline V gene data show CDR1 as SGHTA and CDR2 as FQGNSA. The CDR3 totals 17 residues. CDR3 sequence (DNA): TGTGCCAGCAGCTTAGCCCTTGAGGGAACCACCTACAATGAGCAGTTCTTC. It encodes CASSLALEGTTYNEQFF.

This chain uses TRBV15 with TRBJ1-5, with 9 bases matching TRBD1. The CDR3 length is 19 residues. Trimming took 0 bases from V and 2 from J; bases not matched to a gene: 11. Germline CDR1 reads LNHNV; CDR2 reads YYDKDF (reference sequence). In DNA, the CDR3 is TGTGCCACCAGCAGAGATCTTAGAGGACAGGGGAAAGGCAATCAGCCCCAGCATTTT. Its protein is CATSRDLRGQGKGNQPQHF.

Only a few counts were recorded for this clonotype. CDR3 sequence reads: CASTVGQGFQETQYF. The CDR3 DNA is TGTGCCAGCACTGTAGGACAGGGTTTCCAAGAGACCCAGTACTTC. The chain links TRBV12-3 or TRBV12-4 to TRBJ2-5; 8 bases align to TRBD1. The junction had 8 bases not matched to a gene; V was cut back by 7 bases and J by 1 base. CDR3 length equals 15 residues.

This clonotype has a handful of counts. The chain has TRBV2 and TRBJ1-2; tentative D call: TRBD1 (5 bases). Germline CDR1 reads SNHLY; CDR2 reads FYNNEI. This CDR3 region has 12 residues. Trimming stripped 4 bases from V and 8 bases from J, with 11 bases between. CDR3 coding DNA: TGTGCCAGCAGTGGAGGGGCGCGCGGCTACACCTTC. Translated: CASSGGARGYTF.

The chain has TRBV11-2 and TRBJ2-3; 14 nucleotides match TRBD2. With 4 bases clipped from V and 0 bases from J, the junction kept 6 bases outside the gene matches. Germline CDR1 SGHAT, CDR2 FQNNGV. There are 18 residues in the CDR3. The CDR3 sequence: CASSWGLAGDSSTDTQYF. The CDR3 DNA is TGTGCCAGCAGCTGGGGACTAGCGGGGGATTCTAGCACAGATACGCAGTATTTT.

In this sample, this clonotype turned up a few times. This chain links TRBV12-3 or TRBV12-4 with TRBJ1-2; D is undetermined. The CDR3 is made up of 11 amino acids. V was pared by 5 bases and J by 8 bases, with 9 bases between. Here the CDR3 reads CASSPLRGYTF. For the CDR3, the DNA is TGTGCCAGCAGTCCCCTGAGGGGCTACACCTTC.

V and J are TRBV9 and TRBJ1-1; D not certain. V was cut by 4 bases and J by 1 base, with 14 bases left in between. CDR3 size: 15 residues. Germline CDR1 and CDR2: SGDLS and YYNGEE. The CDR3 nucleotides are TGTGCCAGCAGCTCCTTACGGGGAGGGAACACTGAAGCTTTCTTT. Amino acid sequence: CASSSLRGGNTEAFF.

This clonotype was observed a handful of times. The rearrangement links TRBV9 to TRBJ2-3; TRBD1 matches 8 bases. Germline V gives CDR1 SGDLS, CDR2 YYNGEE. The CDR3 length is 15 residues. The V and J ends lost 4 bases and 2 bases, in that order; junction bases with no gene match: 6. In DNA form, the CDR3 reads TGTGCCAGCAGCCCCCGGACAGGGTACACAGATACGCAGTATTTT. Protein sequence: CASSPRTGYTDTQYF.

The rearrangement joins TRBV21-1 to TRBJ2-5; TRBD1 reflects the table's D call only, with no check against the DNA. TRBV21-1 is tagged as a pseudogene. The CDR3 has 17 amino acids. The chain's CDR3 is CASSKGGVGTGDETQYF. The DNA of the CDR3 is TGTGCCAGCAGCAAAGGAGGAGTAGGGACAGGGGATGAGACCCAGTACTTC.

The chain couples TRBV7-9 to TRBJ1-2, with 7 bases fitting TRBD1. The length of the CDR3 is 14 residues. The V segment lost 1 base and the J segment 3 bases; nucleotides outside the gene matches: 2. CDR1 and CDR2 (germline): SEHNR, FQNEAQ (reference sequence). For the CDR3, the DNA is TGTGCCAGCAGCTTAGGAGGGGGCCACTATGGCTACACCTTC. This codes for CASSLGGGHYGYTF. Complete variable domain (other parts from reference TRBV7-9 and TRBJ1-2): DTGVSQNPRHKITKRGQNVTFRCDPISEHNRLYWYRQTLGQGPEFLTYFQNEAQLEKSRLLSDRFSAERPKGSFSTLEIQRTEQGDSAMYLCASSLGGGHYGYTFGSGTRLTVV.

The chain employs TRBV29-1 and TRBJ2-5, with 9 positions matching TRBD1. J gave up 4 bases and V 7 bases, and 4 bases lay outside the gene matches. CDR3 length: 12 amino acids. Germline V gene lookup returns CDR1 SQVTM and CDR2 ANQGSEA. As DNA, the CDR3 is TGCAGCGCACAGGGGGCAGGAGAGACCCAGTACTTC. Translated, it gives CSAQGAGETQYF.

Only a few counts were recorded for this clonotype. V gene TRBV20-1 combines with J gene TRBJ2-5, with 10 bases that match TRBD2. Germline lookup yields CDR1 DFQATT and CDR2 SNEGSKA (reference sequence). Trimming took 0 bases from V and 0 from J; bases not matched to a gene: 10. This CDR3 has 18 residues. The CDR3 DNA follows: TGCAGTGCTAGAGATGTTAGCGGACTAGCGGTACACCAAGAGACCCAGTACTTC. Translated: CSARDVSGLAVHQETQYF.

The CDR3 loop reads CASSLTNSDQGGEQFF. CDR3 in DNA: TGTGCCAGCAGCTTAACAAACTCAGACCAGGGAGGCGAGCAGTTCTTC. The chain has TRBV7-9 and TRBJ2-1; weak D call: TRBD2 (6 bases). Germline V CDR1 and CDR2: SEHNR, FQNEAQ (reference sequence). The CDR3 length is 16 residues. V lost 2 bases to trimming and J lost 10 bases, with 21 bases between them.

This clonotype was counted between two and nine times. The chain combines TRBV27 with TRBJ1-5; possible D gene TRBD1, 5 bases. Germline CDR1 reads MNHEY; CDR2 reads SMNVEV (reference sequence). This CDR3 has 14 amino acids. V was pared by 2 bases and J by 3 bases, with 8 bases between. CDR3 nucleotide sequence: TGTGCCAGCAGTTTAATAGGGGACAATCAGCCCCAGCATTTT. Encoded protein: CASSLIGDNQPQHF.

CDR3 coding DNA: TGTGCCAGCTCACCACGGGCTAGCTCCTCCGAGCAGTACGTC. It translates to CASSPRASSSEQYV. The chain uses TRBV18 and TRBJ2-7; possible D gene TRBD2, 5 bases. This CDR3 is built from 14 residues. Germline V lookup: CDR1 KGHSH, CDR2 LQKENI.

The CDR3 nucleotides read TGTGCCAGCAGCTCCGGACAGGGGAGAACCGGGGAGCTGTTTTTT. This translates into CASSSGQGRTGELFF. This chain uses TRBV11-2 with TRBJ2-2, with TRBD1 matching over 9 bases. Unmatched junction bases numbered 5, after V lost 4 bases and J lost 5 bases. Per the germline V gene, CDR1 is SGHAT and CDR2 is FQNNGV. The CDR3 is 15 residues long.

The CDR3, as DNA: TGTGCCAGCAGCCCTGGGGGGCTGGGTGAGAATTCACCCCTCCACTTT. Its translation: CASSPGGLGENSPLHF. J is TRBJ1-6 and V is TRBV3-1; D may be TRBD1 (6 bases). Looked up from germline, CDR1 is LGHDT and CDR2 is YNNKEL (reference sequence). V dropped 4 bases and J dropped 7 bases, with 17 bases sitting between them. This CDR3 region has 16 residues.

V usage is TRBV12-3 or TRBV12-4 and J usage is TRBJ1-1; TRBD1 aligns across 7 bases. The CDR3 length is 13 residues. Losses at the gene ends were 5 bases for V and 11 bases for J; bases not matched to a gene: 11. The DNA of the CDR3 is TGTGCCAGCAGTCCCCCCCACAGGGGTCGGGCTTTCTTT. It specifies CASSPPHRGRAFF.